The 20 T cell receptor beta chains below come from one sample, sequenced in a study of blood T cell repertoires in COVID-19. Generated by immunoSEQ multiplex PCR, the TCRdb table keeps only in-frame clones and is missing some. In the table there are about 130,000 clones, 86% of which are singletons. Sequences were obtained from PBMCs or T cells enriched from blood (not recorded which). The receptors here all came from a woman in her fifties or sixties who had recovered from COVID-19.

V and J are TRBV27 and TRBJ1-2, with 7 bases that match TRBD1. Germline CDR1 reads MNHEY; CDR2 reads SMNVEV (reference sequence). The V gene end was trimmed by 6 bases and the J gene end by 5 bases; junction bases not matched to a gene: 6. This CDR3 is 13 amino acids long. The CDR3 coding sequence is TGTGCCAGCAGAGGCGGGACAGATTATGGCTACACCTTC. Translated: CASRGGTDYGYTF.

The chain links TRBV11-3 to TRBJ2-3; 8 nucleotides align to TRBD2. J was trimmed by 3 bases and V by 5 bases; bases with no gene match: 4. CDR1 is SGHNT and CDR2 is YENEEA in the germline V gene. The CDR3 runs to 14 residues. The CDR3 coding sequence is TGTGCCAGCAGCCCAGTAGCGGGGACAGATACGCAGTATTTT. This codes for CASSPVAGTDTQYF. Supplemented by reference TRBV11-3 and TRBJ2-3, the full variable domain reads EAGVVQSPRYKIIEKKQPVAFWCNPISGHNTLYWYLQNLGQGPELLIRYENEEAVDDSQLPKDRFSAERLKGVDSTLKIQPAELGDSAVYLCASSPVAGTDTQYFGPGTRLTVL.

CDR3 nucleotides: TGTGCCAGCAGTTACTTGACAGGGGGCGAGGGCTATGGCTACACCTTC. It encodes CASSYLTGGEGYGYTF. The V gene is TRBV6-5, the J gene TRBJ1-2, with TRBD1 matching over 10 bases. CDR3 length: 16 residues. V lost 1 base to trimming and J lost 4 bases; unmatched junction nucleotides: 6. Germline V gene lookup returns CDR1 MNHEY and CDR2 SVGAGI.

The chain is built from TRBV5-1 and TRBJ2-2; 9 positions agree with TRBD1. This CDR3 spans 15 amino acids. Germline V gives CDR1 SGHRS, CDR2 YFSETQ. V was clipped by 3 bases and J by 4 bases; unmatched bases: 4. The CDR3 coding sequence is TGCGCCAGCAGCTGGTCGACAGGGGGCACCGGGGAGCTGTTTTTT. Translation gives CASSWSTGGTGELFF.

This clone has a handful of counts. This chain links TRBV7-2 with TRBJ1-2, with D maybe TRBD1 (6 bases). Trimming shortened V by 6 bases and J by 5 bases, and 25 bases separated the two germline ends. The CDR3 sequence is 17 residues long. Germline CDR1 reads SGHTA; CDR2 reads FQGNSA. The CDR3 coding sequence is TGTGCCAGCAGGGCCGCCGGCGGGGGCGCGTACTCGTATGGCTACACCTTC. Translation: CASRAAGGGAYSYGYTF. Looking up the rest from reference TRBV7-2 and TRBJ1-2 gives the full variable domain: GAGVSQSPSNKVTEKGKDVELRCDPISGHTALYWYRQSLGQGLEFLIYFQGNSAPDKSGLPSDRFSAERTGGSVSTLTIQRTQQEDSAVYLCASRAAGGGAYSYGYTFGSGTRLTVV.

The chain links TRBV2 to TRBJ2-7, with a weak D call TRBD1 (6 bases). Germline V gene sequence: CDR1 SNHLY, CDR2 FYNNEI. CDR3 length: 11 amino acids. The V end lost 7 bases, the J end lost 5 bases, and 9 bases lay between the germline ends. The CDR3 loop is CASKGVNEQYF. CDR3 DNA sequence: TGTGCCAGCAAGGGGGTCAACGAGCAGTACTTC.

V and J are TRBV18 and TRBJ1-2; D might be TRBD1 (5 bases). This CDR3 is built from 14 residues. The germline gives CDR1 KGHSH, CDR2 LQKENI. With 3 bases removed from V and 4 bases from J, the gap between germline ends came to 12 bases. The CDR3 region has the DNA TGTGCCAGCTCACCGACGGCGACAGCCTATGGCTACACCTTC. Amino acids: CASSPTATAYGYTF.

The chain joins TRBV10-3 to TRBJ1-1, with 8 bases aligning to TRBD1. The CDR3 spans 15 residues. Germline V CDR1 and CDR2: ENHRY, SYGVKD. Unmatched junction bases numbered 6, after V lost 1 base and J lost 5 bases. CDR3 amino acids: CAISEFVGQATEAFF. CDR3 coding DNA: TGTGCCATCAGTGAGTTCGTGGGACAGGCGACTGAAGCTTTCTTT.

This chain joins TRBV27 and TRBJ2-7; a weak D match, TRBD1 (6 bases). CDR1 is MNHEY, CDR2 SMNVEV, per germline (reference sequence). V was cut by 5 bases and J by 2 bases, with 16 bases left in between. CDR3 length: 15 amino acids. Here the CDR3 reads CASSPHRDKPYEQYF. The CDR3 DNA sequence: TGTGCCAGCAGTCCCCACCGGGACAAGCCCTACGAGCAGTACTTC.

V and J are TRBV5-1 and TRBJ2-2, with D possibly TRBD2 on 5 matching bases. The CDR3 length is 14 residues. Trimming stripped 0 bases from V and 4 bases from J, with 7 bases between. CDR1 and CDR2 from the germline V gene are SGHRS and YFSETQ. CDR3 nucleotide sequence: TGCGCCAGCAGCTTGGAGGGAGCCACCGGGGAGCTGTTTTTT. Protein: CASSLEGATGELFF.

The chain recombines TRBV2 with TRBJ2-2; 9 bases align to TRBD2. Trimming took 4 bases from V and 4 from J; bases not matched to a gene: 10. Per the germline V gene, CDR1 is SNHLY and CDR2 is FYNNEI. The length of the CDR3 is 17 residues. This chain's CDR3 is CASSGVVETSGTGELFF. CDR3 coding DNA: TGTGCCAGCAGTGGGGTTGTGGAGACTAGCGGCACCGGGGAGCTGTTTTTT.

The rearrangement joins TRBV19 to TRBJ2-7, with TRBD1 matching over 9 bases. Germline loops: CDR1 LNHDA, CDR2 SQIVND (reference sequence). Trimming cost V 11 bases and J 1 base; bases outside gene matches: 9. The CDR3 contains 14 residues. CDR3 DNA: TGTGCCGCTTTGGAGACAGGGGGTTCCTACGAGCAGTACTTC. This gives the protein CAALETGGSYEQYF. Complete variable domain (other parts from reference TRBV19 and TRBJ2-7): DGGITQSPKYLFRKEGQNVTLSCEQNLNHDAMYWYRQDPGQGLRLIYYSQIVNDFQKGDIAEGYSVSREKKESFPLTVTSAQKNPTAFYLCAALETGGSYEQYFGPGTRLTVT.

The rearrangement joins TRBV7-8 to TRBJ2-3; 9 nucleotides line up with TRBD2. The CDR3 contains 16 residues. CDR1 and CDR2 from the germline V gene are SGHVS and FQNEAQ. V lost 2 bases and J lost 4; bases outside the gene matches: 7. The CDR3 reads CASSLLPRGGSDTQYF. The CDR3 DNA sequence: TGTGCCAGCAGCTTACTTCCGCGGGGGGGTTCAGATACGCAGTATTTT.

The chain couples TRBV7-2 to TRBJ1-1; a weak D match, TRBD1 (5 bases). This CDR3 has 12 amino acids. Germline values: CDR1 SGHTA, CDR2 FQGNSA. V lost 4 bases, J lost 4 bases, and 7 bases lay in between. CDR3 in amino acids: CASSWGVTEAFF. CDR3 coding DNA: TGTGCCAGCAGCTGGGGGGTCACTGAAGCTTTCTTT.

J is TRBJ1-3 and V is TRBV2, with a possible D match to TRBD1 (5 bases). Germline CDR1 SNHLY, CDR2 FYNNEI. Between the trimmed V and J ends, which lost 7 bases and 4 bases, there was a span of 17 bases. The CDR3 sequence is 15 residues long. The CDR3: CASKRGRAEGNTIYF. In DNA form, the CDR3 reads TGTGCCAGCAAAAGGGGCAGGGCCGAAGGAAACACCATATATTTT.

The V gene is TRBV5-8, the J gene TRBJ1-3, with 9 bases matching TRBD1. The CDR3 sequence is 13 residues long. Germline V gene data show CDR1 as SGHTS and CDR2 as YDEGEE. The J segment lost 9 bases and the V segment lost 4 bases, leaving 5 bases of the junction unmatched. DNA of the CDR3: TGTGCCAGCAGCATACAGGGGGCTGGCACCATATATTTT. Translation gives CASSIQGAGTIYF.

The chain employs TRBV6-5 and TRBJ1-3, with D possibly matching TRBD1 (5 bases). The V gene's germline CDR1 is MNHEY and CDR2 SVGAGI. Trimming left V 4 bases short and J 3 bases short, with 7 bases between. CDR3 length: 13 residues. The CDR3 spells CASSSGFGNTIYF. The CDR3 DNA is TGTGCCAGCAGTTCAGGGTTTGGAAACACCATATATTTT.

This rearrangement joins TRBV5-6 to TRBJ1-1; the match to TRBD1 covers 8 bases. Germline V gene lookup returns CDR1 SGHDT and CDR2 YYEEEE. V lost 4 bases to trimming and J lost 5 bases; unmatched junction nucleotides: 10. This CDR3 has 15 residues. The CDR3 spells CASSLEPDRVTEAFF. CDR3 bases: TGTGCCAGCAGCCTGGAACCGGACAGGGTAACTGAAGCTTTCTTT.

This chain joins TRBV21-1 and TRBJ2-5; the table's D call, TRBD2, was not checked against the DNA. TRBV21-1 is annotated as a pseudogene. The CDR3 has 15 residues. The CDR3 DNA sequence: TGTGCCAGCAGCCTTGGACTCACCCCCCCAGGGACCCAGTACTTC. As protein: CASSLGLTPPGTQYF.

V usage is TRBV6-5 and J usage is TRBJ1-3, with 9 bases identical to TRBD1. This CDR3 is built from 15 residues. CDR1 and CDR2 (germline): MNHEY, SVGAGI. The junction had 4 bases not matched to a gene; V was cut back by 6 bases and J by 1 base. CDR3 sequence: CASSAGTGSGNTIYF. CDR3 bases: TGTGCCAGCAGCGCCGGGACAGGGTCTGGAAACACCATATATTTT.